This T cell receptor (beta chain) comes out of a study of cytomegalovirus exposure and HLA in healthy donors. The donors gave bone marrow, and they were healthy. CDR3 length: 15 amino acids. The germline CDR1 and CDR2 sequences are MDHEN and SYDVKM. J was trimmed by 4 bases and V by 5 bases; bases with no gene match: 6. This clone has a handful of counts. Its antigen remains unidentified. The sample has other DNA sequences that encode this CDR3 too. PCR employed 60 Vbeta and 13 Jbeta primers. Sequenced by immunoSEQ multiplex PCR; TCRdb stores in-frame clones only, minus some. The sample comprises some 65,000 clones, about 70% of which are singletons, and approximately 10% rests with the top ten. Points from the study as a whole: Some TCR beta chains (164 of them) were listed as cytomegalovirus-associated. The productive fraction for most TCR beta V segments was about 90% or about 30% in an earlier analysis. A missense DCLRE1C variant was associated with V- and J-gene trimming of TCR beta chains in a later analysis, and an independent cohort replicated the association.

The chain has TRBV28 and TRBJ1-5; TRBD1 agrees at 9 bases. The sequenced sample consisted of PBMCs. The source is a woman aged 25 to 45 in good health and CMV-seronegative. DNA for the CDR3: TGTGCCAGCAGTCTACAGGGGGCACGAAATCAGCCCCAGCATTTT. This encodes CASSLQGARNQPQHF.